This T cell receptor (beta chain) was captured by sequencing in a study of T cell responses to AZD1222 COVID-19 vaccine. Findings and caveats of the study: No day 14 peak samples; only post-peak repertoires were characterized. When two AZD1222 doses had been given, Spike-specific TCR breadth and depth rose. Unmutated variant regions are reportedly targeted by nearly half of spike-specific TCRs.

Using immunoSEQ multiplex PCR, the repertoire was profiled, and TCRdb retains in-frame clones only, with some absent. The data contain 80,000 to 100,000 clones, roughly nine tenths of them singletons. This clone was counted only a few times. Its antigen is currently unknown. The sample here was peripheral blood, taken on day 0 of MenACWY control vaccination. This sequence was found in an adult in good health.

CDR3 loop: CASSLKTGSTYEQYF. DNA of the CDR3: TGTGCCAGTAGTCTAAAGACAGGGAGTACCTACGAGCAGTACTTC. V gene TRBV19 combines with J gene TRBJ2-7, with TRBD1 matching 7 bases. J gave up 2 bases and V 5 bases, and 9 bases lay outside the gene matches. This CDR3 is built from 15 residues. Germline CDR1 and CDR2: LNHDA and SQIVND (reference sequence).